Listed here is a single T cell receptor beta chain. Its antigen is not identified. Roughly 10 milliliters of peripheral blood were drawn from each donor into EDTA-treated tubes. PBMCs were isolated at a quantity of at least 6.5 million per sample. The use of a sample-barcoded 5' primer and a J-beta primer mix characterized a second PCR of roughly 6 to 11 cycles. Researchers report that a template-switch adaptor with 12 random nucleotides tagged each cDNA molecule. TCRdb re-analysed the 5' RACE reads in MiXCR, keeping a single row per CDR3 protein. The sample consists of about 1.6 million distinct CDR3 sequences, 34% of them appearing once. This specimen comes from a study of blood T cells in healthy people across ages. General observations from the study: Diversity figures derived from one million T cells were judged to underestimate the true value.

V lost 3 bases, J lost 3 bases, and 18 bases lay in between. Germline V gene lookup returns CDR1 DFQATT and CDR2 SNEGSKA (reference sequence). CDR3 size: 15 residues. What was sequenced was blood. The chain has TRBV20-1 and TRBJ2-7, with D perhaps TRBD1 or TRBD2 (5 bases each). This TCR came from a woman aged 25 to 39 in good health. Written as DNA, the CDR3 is TGCAGTGCTAGGAGGGTGGGGTCTCAGGGCTACGAGCAGTACTTC. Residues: CSARRVGSQGYEQYF.